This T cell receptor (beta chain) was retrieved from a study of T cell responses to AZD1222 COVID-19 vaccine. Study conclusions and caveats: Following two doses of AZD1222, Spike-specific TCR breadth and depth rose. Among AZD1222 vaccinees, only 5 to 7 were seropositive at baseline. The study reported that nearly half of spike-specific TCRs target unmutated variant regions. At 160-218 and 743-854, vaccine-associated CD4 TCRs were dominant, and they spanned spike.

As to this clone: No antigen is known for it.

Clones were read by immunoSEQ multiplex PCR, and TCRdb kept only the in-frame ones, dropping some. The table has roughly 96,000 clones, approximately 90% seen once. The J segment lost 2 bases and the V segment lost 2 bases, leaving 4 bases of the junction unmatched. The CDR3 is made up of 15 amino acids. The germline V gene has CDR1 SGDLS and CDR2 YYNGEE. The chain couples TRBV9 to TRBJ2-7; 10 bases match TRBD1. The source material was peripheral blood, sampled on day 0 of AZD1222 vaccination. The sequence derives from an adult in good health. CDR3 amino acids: CASSVGQGGPYEQYF. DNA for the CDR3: TGTGCCAGCAGCGTTGGACAGGGGGGCCCCTACGAGCAGTACTTC.